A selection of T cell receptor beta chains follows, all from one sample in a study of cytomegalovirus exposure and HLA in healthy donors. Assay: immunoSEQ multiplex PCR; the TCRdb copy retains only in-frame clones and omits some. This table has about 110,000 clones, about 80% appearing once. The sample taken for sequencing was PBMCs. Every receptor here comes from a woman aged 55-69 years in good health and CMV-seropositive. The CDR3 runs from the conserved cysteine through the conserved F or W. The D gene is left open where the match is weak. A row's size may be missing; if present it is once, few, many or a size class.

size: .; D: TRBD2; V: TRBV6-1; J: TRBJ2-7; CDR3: CASSERAGLEGYEQYF; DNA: TGTGCCAGCAGTGAAAGGGCGGGACTAGAAGGCTACGAGCAGTACTTC
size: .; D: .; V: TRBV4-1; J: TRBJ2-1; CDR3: CASSPDNRNEQFF; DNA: TGCGCCAGCAGCCCGGACAACCGGAATGAGCAGTTCTTC
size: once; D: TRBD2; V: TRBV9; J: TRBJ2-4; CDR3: CASSVEGRTSGNIQYF; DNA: TGTGCCAGCAGCGTAGAGGGCCGGACTAGCGGAAACATTCAGTACTTC
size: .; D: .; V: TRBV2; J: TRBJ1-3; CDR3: CASSERHGSSGNTIYF; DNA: TGTGCCAGCAGTGAGAGGCACGGGTCCTCTGGAAACACCATATATTTT
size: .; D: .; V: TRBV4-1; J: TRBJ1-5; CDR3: CASSQFPLTRDSNQPQHF; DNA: TGCGCCAGCAGCCAATTTCCATTGACCAGGGATAGCAATCAGCCCCAGCATTTT
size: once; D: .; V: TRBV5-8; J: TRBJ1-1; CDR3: CASSLRGNTEAFF; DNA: TGTGCCAGCAGCTTGAGAGGGAACACTGAAGCTTTCTTT
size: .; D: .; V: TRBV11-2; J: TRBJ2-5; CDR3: CASSLGSYYQDKETQYF; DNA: TGTGCCAGCAGCTTAGGTAGTTACTACCAAGATAAAGAGACCCAGTACTTC
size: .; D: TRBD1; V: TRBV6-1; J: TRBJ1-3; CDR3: CASSLDRGTGNTIYF; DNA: TGTGCCAGCAGCCTCGACAGGGGGACTGGAAACACCATATATTTT
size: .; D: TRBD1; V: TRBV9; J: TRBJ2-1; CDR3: CASSVGPGGPYNEQFF; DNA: TGTGCCAGCAGCGTAGGACCAGGGGGACCCTACAATGAGCAGTTCTTC
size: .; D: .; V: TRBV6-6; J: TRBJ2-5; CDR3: CASSYSQTQGGETQYF; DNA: TGTGCCAGCAGTTACTCACAGACACAGGGGGGGGAGACCCAGTACTTC
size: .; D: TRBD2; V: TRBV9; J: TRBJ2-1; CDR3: CASSAGTSRNNEQFF; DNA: TGTGCCAGCAGTGCGGGGACTAGCCGGAACAATGAGCAGTTCTTC
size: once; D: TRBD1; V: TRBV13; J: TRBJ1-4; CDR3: CASSYPGTGARNEKLFF; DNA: TGTGCCAGCAGCTACCCCGGGACAGGGGCCCGGAATGAAAAACTGTTTTTT
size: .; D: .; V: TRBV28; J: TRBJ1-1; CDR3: CASIMEGFGTEAFF; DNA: TGTGCCAGCATTATGGAGGGATTTGGCACTGAAGCTTTCTTT
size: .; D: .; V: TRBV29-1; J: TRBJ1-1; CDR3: CSAVNTEAFF; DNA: TGCAGCGCCGTTAACACTGAAGCTTTCTTT
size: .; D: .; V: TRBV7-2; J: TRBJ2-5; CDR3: CASSLRGTTGETQYF; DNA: TGTGCCAGCAGCTTAAGGGGGACCACGGGGGAGACCCAGTACTTC
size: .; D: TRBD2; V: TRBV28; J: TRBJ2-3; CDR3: CASSLRGTDTQYF; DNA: TGTGCCAGCAGTTTGCGGGGGACGGATACGCAGTATTTT
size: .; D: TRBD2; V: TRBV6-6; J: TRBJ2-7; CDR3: CASSRGRAAEQYF; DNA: TGTGCCAGCAGTCGTGGGAGGGCCGCCGAGCAGTACTTC
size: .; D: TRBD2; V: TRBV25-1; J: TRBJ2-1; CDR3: CASSDGTSGIGSYNEQFF; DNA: TGTGCCAGCAGTGATGGGACTAGCGGGATAGGCTCCTACAATGAGCAGTTCTTC
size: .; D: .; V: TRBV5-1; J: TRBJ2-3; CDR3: CASSLGGTDTQYF; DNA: TGCGCCAGCAGCCTGGGAGGCACAGATACGCAGTATTTT
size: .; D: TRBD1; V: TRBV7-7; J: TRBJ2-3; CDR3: CASSLGMGQGTDTQYF; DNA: TGTGCCAGCAGCTTAGGCATGGGACAGGGCACAGATACGCAGTATTTT
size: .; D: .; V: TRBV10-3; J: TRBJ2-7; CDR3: CAISDLQGAYEQYF; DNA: TGTGCCATCAGTGATCTACAGGGCGCCTACGAGCAGTACTTC
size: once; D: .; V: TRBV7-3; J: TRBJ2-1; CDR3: CASSTRERGEQFF; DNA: TGTGCCAGCAGCACCCGGGAGAGGGGTGAGCAGTTCTTC
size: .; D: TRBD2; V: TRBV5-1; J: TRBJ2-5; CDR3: CASSLQTSGSEETQYF; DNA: TGCGCCAGCAGCCTCCAGACTAGCGGGAGTGAAGAGACCCAGTACTTC
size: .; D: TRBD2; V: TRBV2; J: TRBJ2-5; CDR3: CASTPRASGGQETQYF; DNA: TGTGCCAGCACGCCAAGGGCTAGCGGAGGCCAAGAGACCCAGTACTTC
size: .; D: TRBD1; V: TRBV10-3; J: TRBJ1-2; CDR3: CAIAETGNYGYTF; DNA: TGTGCCATCGCCGAGACAGGGAACTATGGCTACACCTTC
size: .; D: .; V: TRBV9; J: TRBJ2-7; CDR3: CASSDQGYEQYF; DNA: TGTGCCAGCAGCGATCAGGGATACGAGCAGTACTTC
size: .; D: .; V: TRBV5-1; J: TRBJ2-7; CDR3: CASSFGERPTYEQYF; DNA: TGCGCCAGCAGCTTCGGTGAGAGGCCTACCTACGAGCAGTACTTC
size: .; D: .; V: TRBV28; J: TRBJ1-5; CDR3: CASSDYPMYSNQPQHF; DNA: TGTGCCAGCAGCGACTATCCAATGTATAGCAATCAGCCCCAGCATTTT
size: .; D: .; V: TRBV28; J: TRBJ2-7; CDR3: CASSSSTREQYF; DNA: TGTGCCAGCAGTTCCTCAACGCGTGAGCAGTACTTC
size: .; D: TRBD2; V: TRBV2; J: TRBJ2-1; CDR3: CASSFREGPYNEQFF; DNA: TGTGCCAGCAGTTTCCGGGAGGGTCCCTACAATGAGCAGTTCTTC
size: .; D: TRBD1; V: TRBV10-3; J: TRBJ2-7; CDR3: CAISDTTGDPYEQYF; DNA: TGTGCCATCAGTGATACGACAGGGGATCCCTACGAGCAGTACTTC
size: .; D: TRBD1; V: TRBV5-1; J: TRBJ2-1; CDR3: CASSLGQSQNNEQFF; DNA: TGCGCCAGCAGTTTGGGACAGTCACAAAACAATGAGCAGTTCTTC
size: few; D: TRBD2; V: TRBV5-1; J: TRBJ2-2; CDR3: CASSLLAGDTGELFF; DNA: TGCGCCAGCAGCTTGTTAGCGGGAGACACCGGGGAGCTGTTTTTT
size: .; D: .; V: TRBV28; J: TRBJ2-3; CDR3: CASSLWAEFTDTQYF; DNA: TGTGCCAGCAGTTTATGGGCGGAATTCACAGATACGCAGTATTTT
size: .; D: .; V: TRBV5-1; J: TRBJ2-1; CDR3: CASSLDARSYNEQFF; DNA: TGCGCCAGCAGCTTGGATGCTAGGTCCTACAATGAGCAGTTCTTC
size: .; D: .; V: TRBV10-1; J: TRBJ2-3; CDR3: CASRKGVQPRTDTQYF; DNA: TGCGCCAGCAGAAAAGGGGTCCAGCCCCGCACAGATACGCAGTATTTT
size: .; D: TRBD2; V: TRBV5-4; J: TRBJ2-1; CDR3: CASSLRVGGSSYNEQFF; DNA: TGTGCCAGCAGCTTGAGGGTGGGAGGGAGCTCCTACAATGAGCAGTTCTTC
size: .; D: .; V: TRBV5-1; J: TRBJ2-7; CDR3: CASSLEGQRSGEQYF; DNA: TGCGCCAGCAGCTTGGAAGGACAACGCTCCGGCGAGCAGTACTTC
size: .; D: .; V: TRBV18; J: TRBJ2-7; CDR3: CASSPGASKPQGEQYF; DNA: TGTGCCAGCTCACCAGGGGCTAGTAAGCCCCAGGGCGAGCAGTACTTC
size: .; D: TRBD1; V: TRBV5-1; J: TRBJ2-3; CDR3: CASSNGQGYTDTQYF; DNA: TGCGCCAGCAGCAACGGACAGGGGTACACAGATACGCAGTATTTT